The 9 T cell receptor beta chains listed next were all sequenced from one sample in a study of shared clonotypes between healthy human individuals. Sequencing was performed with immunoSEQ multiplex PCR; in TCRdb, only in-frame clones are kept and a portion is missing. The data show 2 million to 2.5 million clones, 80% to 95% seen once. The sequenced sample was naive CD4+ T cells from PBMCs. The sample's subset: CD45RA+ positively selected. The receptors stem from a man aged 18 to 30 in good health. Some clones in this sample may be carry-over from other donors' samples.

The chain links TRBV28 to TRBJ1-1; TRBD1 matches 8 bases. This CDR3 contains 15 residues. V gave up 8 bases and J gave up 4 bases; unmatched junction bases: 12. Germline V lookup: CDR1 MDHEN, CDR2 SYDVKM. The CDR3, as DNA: TGTGCCAGCGGTACAGGGGGTAATTTCGGCACTGAAGCTTTCTTT. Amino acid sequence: CASGTGGNFGTEAFF.

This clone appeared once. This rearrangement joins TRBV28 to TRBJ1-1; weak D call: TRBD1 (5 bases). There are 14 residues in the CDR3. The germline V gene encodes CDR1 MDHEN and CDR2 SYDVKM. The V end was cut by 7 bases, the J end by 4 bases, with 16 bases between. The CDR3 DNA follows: TGTGCCAGCACCGTCGGACACCCTGGCACTGAAGCTTTCTTT. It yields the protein CASTVGHPGTEAFF.

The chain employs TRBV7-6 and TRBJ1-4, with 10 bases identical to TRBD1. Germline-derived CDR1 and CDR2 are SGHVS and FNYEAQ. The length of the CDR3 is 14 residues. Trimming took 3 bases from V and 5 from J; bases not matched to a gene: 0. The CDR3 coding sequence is TGTGCCAGCAGCTTGGGACAGGGGAATGAAAAACTGTTTTTT. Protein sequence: CASSLGQGNEKLFF.

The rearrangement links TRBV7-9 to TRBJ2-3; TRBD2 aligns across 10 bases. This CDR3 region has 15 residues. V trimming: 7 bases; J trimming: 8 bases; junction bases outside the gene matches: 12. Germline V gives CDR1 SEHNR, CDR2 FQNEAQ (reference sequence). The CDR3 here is CASTPAGGQGSTQYF. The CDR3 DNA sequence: TGTGCCAGCACCCCAGCGGGAGGGCAGGGTAGTACGCAGTATTTT.

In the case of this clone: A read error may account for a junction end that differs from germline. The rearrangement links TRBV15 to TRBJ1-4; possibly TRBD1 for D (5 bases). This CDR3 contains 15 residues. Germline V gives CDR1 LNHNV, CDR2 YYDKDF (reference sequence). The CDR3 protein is CATSPPGRNNEKLFF. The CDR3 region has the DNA TGTGCCACCAGCCCGCCGGGACGGAATAATGAAAAGCTGTTTTTT.

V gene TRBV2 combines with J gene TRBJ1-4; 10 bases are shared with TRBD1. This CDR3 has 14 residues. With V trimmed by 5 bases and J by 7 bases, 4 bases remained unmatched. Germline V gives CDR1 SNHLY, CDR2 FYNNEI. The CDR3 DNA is TGTGCCAGCAGTCAGACAGGGGGCGGTGAAAAACTGTTTTTT. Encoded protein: CASSQTGGGEKLFF.

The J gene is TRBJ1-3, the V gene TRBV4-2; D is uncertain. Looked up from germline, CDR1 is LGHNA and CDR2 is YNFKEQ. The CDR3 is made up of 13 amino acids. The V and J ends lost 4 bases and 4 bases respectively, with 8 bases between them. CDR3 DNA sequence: TGTGCCAGCAGCCTACGAGCCGGAAACACCATATATTTT. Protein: CASSLRAGNTIYF.

CDR3 in DNA: TGTGCCAGCAGCCAAGGGGCCCTAGCGGGAGGTTCCACCGGGGAGCTGTTTTTT. Translation gives CASSQGALAGGSTGELFF. The chain recombines TRBV4-2 with TRBJ2-2; TRBD2 aligns across 11 bases. CDR3 length equals 18 residues. Trimming at V came to 1 base and at J to 4 bases, leaving 8 bases not matched to a gene. From germline, CDR1 is LGHNA and CDR2 YNFKEQ.

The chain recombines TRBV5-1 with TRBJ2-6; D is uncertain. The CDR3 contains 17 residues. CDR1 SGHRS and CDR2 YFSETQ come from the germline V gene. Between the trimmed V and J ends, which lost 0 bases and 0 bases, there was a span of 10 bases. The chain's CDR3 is CASSLAGPSSGANVLTF. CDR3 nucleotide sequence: TGCGCCAGCAGCTTGGCTGGACCGAGCTCTGGGGCCAACGTCCTGACTTTC. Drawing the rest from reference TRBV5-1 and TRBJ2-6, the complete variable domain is KAGVTQTPRYLIKTRGQQVTLSCSPISGHRSVSWYQQTPGQGLQFLFEYFSETQRNKGNFPGRFSGRQFSNSRSEMNVSTLELGDSALYLCASSLAGPSSGANVLTFGAGSRLTVL.